This T cell receptor (beta chain) was documented in a study of molecular identifiers for immune sequencing clone quantification. TCRdb reprocessed the PCR reads via MiXCR and lists one record per CDR3 protein. The table includes some 580,000 distinct CDR3 sequences, 25% detected once. Trimming pared 3 bases from V and 4 bases from J, leaving 4 bases between. From germline, CDR1 is GTSNPN and CDR2 SVGIG (reference sequence). The CDR3 covers 11 residues. Sequences were obtained from naive CD8+ T cells from blood, with Jurkat cell RNA spiked in. Specified subset: FACS-sorted CD8+CD4-CCR7+CD45RA+ naive T cells. The rearrangement uses TRBV30 and TRBJ2-1; D is ambiguous. The sequence came from a human donor in good health. Some libraries in this study had Jurkat cell RNA spiked in. CDR3 in DNA: TGTGCCTGGAGAGGGTACAATGAGCAGTTCTTC. Its protein product is CAWRGYNEQFF.